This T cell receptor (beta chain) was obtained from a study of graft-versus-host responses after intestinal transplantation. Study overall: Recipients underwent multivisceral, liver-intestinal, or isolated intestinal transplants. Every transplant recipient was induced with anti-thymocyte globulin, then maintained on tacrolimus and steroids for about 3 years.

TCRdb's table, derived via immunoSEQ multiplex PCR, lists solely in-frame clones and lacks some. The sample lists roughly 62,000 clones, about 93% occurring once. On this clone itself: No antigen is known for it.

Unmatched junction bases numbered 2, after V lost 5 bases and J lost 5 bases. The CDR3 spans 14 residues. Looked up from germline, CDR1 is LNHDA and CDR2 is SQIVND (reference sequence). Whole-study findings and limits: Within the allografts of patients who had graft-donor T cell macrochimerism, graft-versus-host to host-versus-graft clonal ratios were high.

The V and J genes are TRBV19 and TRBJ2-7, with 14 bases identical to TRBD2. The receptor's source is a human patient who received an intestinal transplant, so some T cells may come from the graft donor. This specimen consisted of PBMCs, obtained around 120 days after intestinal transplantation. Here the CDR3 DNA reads TGTGCCAGTAGTGGGGGACTAGCGGGAGACGAGCAGTACTTC. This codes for CASSGGLAGDEQYF.